This entry describes one T cell receptor (beta chain). The CDR3 loop spans 12 amino acids. Germline V lookup: CDR1 MDHEN, CDR2 SYDVKM. Trimming took 6 bases from V and 10 from J, leaving 13 bases between them. These data belong to a study of blood T cell repertoires in COVID-19. Sequenced by immunoSEQ multiplex PCR; TCRdb stores in-frame clones only, minus some. The repertoire holds 20,000 to 30,000 clones, with roughly 85% as singletons. The specimen was peripheral blood. The chain joins TRBV28 to TRBJ1-5, with D possibly TRBD1 on 6 matching bases. The origin of this receptor is a human donor in a cohort sampled during active COVID-19. The CDR3 nucleotides are TGTGCCAGCAGGACAAACAGGGATCCCCAGCATTTT. Its protein is CASRTNRDPQHF.